The 3 T cell receptor beta chains given below trace back to one sample, sequenced in a study of cytomegalovirus exposure and HLA in healthy donors. The method was immunoSEQ multiplex PCR; TCRdb's version includes in-frame clones alone and lacks a portion of them. This table has more than 95,000 clones, about 89% appearing once. The sample taken for sequencing was PBMCs. The receptors were gathered from a woman younger than 30 in good health and CMV-seronegative.

The chain couples TRBV19 to TRBJ1-3, with unresolved D. Per the germline V gene, CDR1 is LNHDA and CDR2 is SQIVND (reference sequence). Trimming stripped 1 base from V and 2 bases from J, with 12 bases between. The CDR3 extends over 16 amino acids. The CDR3 coding sequence is TGTGCCAGTAGTATAGGTTGGCAGGATGCTGGAAACACCATATATTTT. The encoded protein is CASSIGWQDAGNTIYF.

The chain is built from TRBV27 and TRBJ2-2; 8 positions match TRBD2. CDR1 is MNHEY, CDR2 SMNVEV, per germline (reference sequence). Losses at the gene ends were 5 bases for V and 2 bases for J; bases not matched to a gene: 10. CDR3 length equals 17 residues. The DNA for the CDR3 is TGTGCCAGCAGTGGCGGGAGGACGAAACTTAACACCGGGGAGCTGTTTTTT. Its translation is CASSGGRTKLNTGELFF.

This chain joins TRBV10-3 and TRBJ1-1; TRBD1 is a possible D gene (6 bases). Germline V gives CDR1 ENHRY, CDR2 SYGVKD. The V end was cut by 4 bases, the J end by 2 bases, with 14 bases between. The CDR3 sequence is 15 residues long. CDR3 sequence reads: CAISGETGLNTEAFF. In DNA form, the CDR3 reads TGTGCCATCAGTGGAGAGACAGGCCTCAACACTGAAGCTTTCTTT.